The 9 T cell receptor beta chains listed next were all sequenced from one sample in a study of blood T cell repertoires in COVID-19. The repertoire was sequenced with immunoSEQ multiplex PCR; TCRdb's copy has only in-frame clones and lacks some. In the table there are 70,000 to 85,000 clones, roughly four fifths of which are singletons. The sample comprised peripheral blood. The origin of the receptors is a human donor in a cohort sampled during active COVID-19.

This chain connects TRBV25-1 to TRBJ2-7, with TRBD2 matching over 9 bases. CDR3 length: 14 amino acids. J lost 5 bases, V lost 2 bases, and 4 bases had no gene match. Germline-derived CDR1 and CDR2 are MGHDK and SYGVNS. CDR3 coding DNA: TGTGCCAGCAGTGAACCGGGACTAGCTCACGAGCAGTACTTC. This translates into CASSEPGLAHEQYF.

The CDR3 DNA follows: TGCAGCGTTGTTCGTTTTGGAGCCGGGGAGCTGTTTTTT. Amino acid sequence: CSVVRFGAGELFF. J is TRBJ2-2 and V is TRBV29-1; D unclear. The V end was cut by 4 bases, the J end by 6 bases, with 12 bases between. Germline values: CDR1 SQVTM, CDR2 ANQGSEA. The CDR3 totals 13 residues.

V and J are TRBV6-5 and TRBJ2-5; 12 bases match TRBD2. Losses at the gene ends were 2 bases for V and 5 bases for J; bases not matched to a gene: 3. CDR1 and CDR2 from the germline V gene are MNHEY and SVGAGI. There are 15 residues in the CDR3. In DNA, the CDR3 is TGTGCCAGCAGTTACCCCGGGACTAGCGGGGAGACCCAGTACTTC. It yields the protein CASSYPGTSGETQYF.

This chain connects TRBV19 to TRBJ1-4; D remains unclear. CDR1 is LNHDA, CDR2 SQIVND, per germline (reference sequence). The CDR3 is 14 amino acids. V was trimmed by 5 bases and J by 5 bases, leaving 12 bases between them. CDR3 DNA: TGTGCCAGTAGTCGCTTTAGAGAGAATGAAAAACTGTTTTTT. This gives the protein CASSRFRENEKLFF.

This chain links TRBV20-1 with TRBJ2-5; no clear D. CDR1 DFQATT and CDR2 SNEGSKA come from the germline V gene (reference sequence). With 5 bases removed from V and 5 bases from J, the gap between germline ends came to 6 bases. CDR3 size: 10 residues. The CDR3 DNA sequence: TGCAGTGCTCTCCTGGAGACCCAGTACTTC. Residues: CSALLETQYF.

The chain uses TRBV10-3 and TRBJ1-2; no clear D gene. The CDR3 contains 14 residues. Germline CDR1 ENHRY, CDR2 SYGVKD. The V gene lost 4 bases and the J gene lost 6 bases, with 15 bases spanning the gap. The CDR3 is CAISALGADDGYTF. CDR3 bases: TGTGCCATCAGTGCACTGGGAGCAGATGATGGCTACACCTTC.

The chain couples TRBV29-1 to TRBJ2-7, with 8 bases that match TRBD1. V shed 7 bases and J 5 bases; nucleotides not matched to a gene: 4. Germline V gives CDR1 SQVTM, CDR2 ANQGSEA. The CDR3 consists of 11 residues. CDR3 DNA sequence: TGCAGCGCTACGACAGGGGACGAGCAGTACTTC. Amino acid sequence: CSATTGDEQYF.

This clone has just one count. CDR3 protein: CASSESFGPGQPQHF. CDR3 DNA sequence: TGTGCCAGCAGTGAAAGCTTTGGCCCGGGTCAGCCCCAGCATTTT. The chain combines TRBV6-1 with TRBJ1-5, with D hard to call. Germline V gives CDR1 MNHNS, CDR2 SASEGT. The V end lost 2 bases, the J end lost 6 bases, and 14 bases lay between the germline ends. CDR3 length equals 15 residues.

J is TRBJ2-7 and V is TRBV6-6; 7 bases are shared with TRBD2. The CDR3 consists of 16 residues. Per the germline V gene, CDR1 is MNHNY and CDR2 is SVGAGI (reference sequence). V was clipped by 2 bases and J by 6 bases; unmatched bases: 13. This CDR3 reads CASSYNPRGEGFEQYF. The CDR3 DNA sequence: TGTGCCAGCAGTTACAATCCCCGGGGGGAAGGGTTCGAGCAGTACTTC.